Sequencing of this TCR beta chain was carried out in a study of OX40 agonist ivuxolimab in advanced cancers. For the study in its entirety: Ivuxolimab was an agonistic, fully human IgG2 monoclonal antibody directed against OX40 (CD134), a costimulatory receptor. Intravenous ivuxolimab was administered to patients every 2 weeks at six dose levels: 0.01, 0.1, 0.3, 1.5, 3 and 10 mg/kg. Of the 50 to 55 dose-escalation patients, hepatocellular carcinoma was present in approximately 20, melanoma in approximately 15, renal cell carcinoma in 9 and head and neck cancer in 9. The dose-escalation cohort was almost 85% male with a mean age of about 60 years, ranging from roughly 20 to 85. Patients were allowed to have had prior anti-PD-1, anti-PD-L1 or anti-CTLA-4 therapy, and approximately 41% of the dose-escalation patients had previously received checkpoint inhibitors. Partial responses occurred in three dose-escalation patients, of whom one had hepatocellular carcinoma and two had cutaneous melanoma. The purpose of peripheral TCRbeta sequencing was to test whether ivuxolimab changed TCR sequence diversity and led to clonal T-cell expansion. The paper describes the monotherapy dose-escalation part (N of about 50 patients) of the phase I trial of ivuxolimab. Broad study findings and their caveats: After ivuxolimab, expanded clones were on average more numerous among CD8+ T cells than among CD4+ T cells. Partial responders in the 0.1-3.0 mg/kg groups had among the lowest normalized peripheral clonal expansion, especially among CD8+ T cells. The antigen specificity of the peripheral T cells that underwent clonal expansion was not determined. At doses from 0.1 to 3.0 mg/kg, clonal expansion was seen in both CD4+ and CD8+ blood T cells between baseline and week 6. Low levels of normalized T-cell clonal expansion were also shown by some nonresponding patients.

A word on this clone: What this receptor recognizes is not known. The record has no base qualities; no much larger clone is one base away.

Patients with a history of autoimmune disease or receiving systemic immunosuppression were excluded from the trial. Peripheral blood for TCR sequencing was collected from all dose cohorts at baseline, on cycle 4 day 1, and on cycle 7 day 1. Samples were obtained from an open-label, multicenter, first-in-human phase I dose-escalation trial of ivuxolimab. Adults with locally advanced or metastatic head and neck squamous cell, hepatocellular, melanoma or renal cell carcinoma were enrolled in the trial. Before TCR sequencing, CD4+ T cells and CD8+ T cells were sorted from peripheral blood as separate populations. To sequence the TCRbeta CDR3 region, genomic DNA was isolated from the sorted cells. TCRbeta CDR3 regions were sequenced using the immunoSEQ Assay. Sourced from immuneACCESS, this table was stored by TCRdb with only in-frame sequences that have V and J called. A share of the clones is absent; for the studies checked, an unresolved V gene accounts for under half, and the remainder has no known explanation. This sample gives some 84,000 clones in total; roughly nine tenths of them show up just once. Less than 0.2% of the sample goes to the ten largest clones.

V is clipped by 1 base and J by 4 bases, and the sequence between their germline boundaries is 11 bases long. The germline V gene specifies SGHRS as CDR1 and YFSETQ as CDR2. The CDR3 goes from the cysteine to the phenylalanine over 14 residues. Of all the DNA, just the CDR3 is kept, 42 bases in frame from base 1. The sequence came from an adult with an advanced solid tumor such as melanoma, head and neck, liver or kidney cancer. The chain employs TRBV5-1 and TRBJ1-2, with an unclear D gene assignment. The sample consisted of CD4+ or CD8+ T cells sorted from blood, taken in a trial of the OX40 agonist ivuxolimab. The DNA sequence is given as TGCGCCAGCAGCTTGTCCAGTGTTTCCTATGGCTACACCTTC. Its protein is CASSLSSVSYGYTF.